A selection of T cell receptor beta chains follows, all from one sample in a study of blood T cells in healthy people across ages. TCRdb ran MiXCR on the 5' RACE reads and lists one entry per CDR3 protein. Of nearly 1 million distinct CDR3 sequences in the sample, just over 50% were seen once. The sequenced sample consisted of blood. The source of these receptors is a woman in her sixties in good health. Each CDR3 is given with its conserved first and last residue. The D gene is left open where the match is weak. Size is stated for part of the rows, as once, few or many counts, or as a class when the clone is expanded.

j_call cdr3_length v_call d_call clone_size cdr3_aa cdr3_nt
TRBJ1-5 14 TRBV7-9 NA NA CASSPGGTIQPQHF TGTGCCAGCAGCCCGGGGGGGACCATCCAGCCCCAGCATTTT
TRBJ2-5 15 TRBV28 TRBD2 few CASSRTSGALATQYF TGTGCCAGCAGTCGGACTAGCGGGGCGTTAGCGACCCAGTACTTC
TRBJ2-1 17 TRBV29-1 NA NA CSVDGLSRASSYNEQFF TGCAGCGTTGACGGGCTGAGTAGGGCCAGCTCCTACAATGAGCAGTTCTTC
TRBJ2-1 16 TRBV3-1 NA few CASSKHRDHSYNEQFF TGTGCCAGCAGCAAACACCGGGACCACTCCTACAATGAGCAGTTCTTC
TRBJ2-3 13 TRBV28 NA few CASRRQATDTQYF TGTGCCAGCAGGAGGCAGGCCACAGATACGCAGTATTTT
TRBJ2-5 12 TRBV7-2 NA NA CASIPGVETQYF TGTGCCAGCATACCGGGGGTTGAGACCCAGTACTTC
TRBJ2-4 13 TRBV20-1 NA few CSARGRAKNIQYF TGCAGTGCTAGGGGCCGGGCCAAAAACATTCAGTACTTC
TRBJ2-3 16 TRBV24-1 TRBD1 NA CATSDRTGKISDTQYF TGTGCCACCAGTGATCGGACAGGGAAAATTTCAGATACGCAGTATTTT
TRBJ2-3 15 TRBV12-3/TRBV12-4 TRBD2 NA CASRTSPASTDTQYF TGTGCCAGCAGGACTAGCCCAGCCAGCACAGATACGCAGTATTTT
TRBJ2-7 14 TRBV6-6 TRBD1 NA CASRIGQASYEQYF TGTGCCAGCAGGATAGGACAGGCCTCCTACGAGCAGTACTTC
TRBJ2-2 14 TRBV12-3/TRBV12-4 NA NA CASSRGSNTGELFF TGTGCCAGCAGTCGGGGCTCGAACACCGGGGAGCTGTTTTTT
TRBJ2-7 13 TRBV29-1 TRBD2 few CSVSTSPIYEQYF TGCAGCGTTTCGACTAGCCCGATTTACGAGCAGTACTTC
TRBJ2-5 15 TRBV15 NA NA CATSRDLRRGETQYF TGTGCCACCAGCAGAGATTTAAGGCGGGGAGAGACCCAGTACTTC
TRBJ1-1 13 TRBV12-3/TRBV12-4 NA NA CASTPGQNTEAFF TGTGCCAGCACCCCGGGACAGAACACTGAAGCTTTCTTT
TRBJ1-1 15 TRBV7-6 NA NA CASSLEAHMNTEAFF TGTGCCAGCAGCTTAGAGGCACATATGAACACTGAAGCTTTCTTT
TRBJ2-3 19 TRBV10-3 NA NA CAISESRQPHARTTDTQYF TGTGCCATCAGTGAGTCGAGACAACCCCACGCTCGGACCACAGATACGCAGTATTTT
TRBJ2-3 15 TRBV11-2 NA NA CASSQSGSVADTQYF TGTGCCAGCAGCCAAAGTGGTTCAGTTGCAGATACGCAGTATTTT
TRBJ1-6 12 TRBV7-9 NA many CASSSGNSPLHF TGTGCCAGCAGCTCCGGGAATTCACCCCTCCACTTT
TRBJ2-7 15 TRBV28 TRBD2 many CASSLSSGGSYEQYF TGTGCCAGCAGTTTGTCTAGCGGGGGTTCCTACGAGCAGTACTTC
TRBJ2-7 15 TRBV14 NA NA CASSLPRDTFYEQYF TGTGCCAGCAGCCTTCCCCGGGACACGTTCTACGAGCAGTACTTC
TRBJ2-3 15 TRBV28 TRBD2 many CASSPLAGESDTQYF TGTGCCAGCAGTCCTTTAGCGGGAGAGTCAGATACGCAGTATTTT
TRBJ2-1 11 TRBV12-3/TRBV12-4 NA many CASSRRGEQFF TGTGCCAGCAGTCGGCGCGGTGAGCAGTTCTTC
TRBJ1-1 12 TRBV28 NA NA CASNRGDTEAFF TGTGCCAGCAACCGTGGGGACACTGAAGCTTTCTTT
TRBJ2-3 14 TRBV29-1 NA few CSSNQGASTDTQYF TGCAGCTCTAATCAGGGTGCTAGCACAGATACGCAGTATTTT
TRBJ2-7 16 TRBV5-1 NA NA CASSLSSGKIYNEQYF TGCGCCAGCAGCTTGAGTTCAGGTAAAATCTACAATGAGCAGTACTTC
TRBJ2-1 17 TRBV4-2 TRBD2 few CASSQTSTSGSYNEQFF TGTGCCAGCAGCCAAACGTCGACTAGCGGATCCTACAATGAGCAGTTCTTC
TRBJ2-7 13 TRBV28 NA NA CASSPADLYEQYF TGTGCCAGCAGTCCCGCGGACCTCTACGAGCAGTACTTC
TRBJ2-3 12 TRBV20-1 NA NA CSAEQIKDTQYF TGCAGTGCTGAGCAGATCAAAGATACGCAGTATTTT
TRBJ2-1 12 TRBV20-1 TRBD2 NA CSAYPGGNEQFF TGCAGTGCTTACCCGGGGGGCAATGAGCAGTTCTTC
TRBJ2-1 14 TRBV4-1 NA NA CASSQRPGNVEQFF TGCGCCAGCAGCCAAAGGCCCGGGAATGTTGAGCAGTTCTTC
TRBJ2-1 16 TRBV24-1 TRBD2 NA CATSDGGGLARGEQFF TGTGCCACCAGTGACGGAGGGGGACTAGCCAGAGGGGAGCAGTTCTTC
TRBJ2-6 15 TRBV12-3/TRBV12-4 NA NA CASSLWEAGANVLTF TGTGCCAGCAGTTTGTGGGAGGCCGGGGCCAACGTCCTGACTTTC
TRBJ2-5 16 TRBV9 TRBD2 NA CASSVSRGRAGETQYF TGTGCCAGCAGCGTAAGTCGCGGGAGGGCCGGAGAGACCCAGTACTTC
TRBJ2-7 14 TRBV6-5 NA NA CASSYGRDSYEQYF TGTGCCAGCAGTTACGGCCGGGACTCCTACGAGCAGTACTTC
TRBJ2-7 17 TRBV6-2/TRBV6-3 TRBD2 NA CASSPTIGGRSSYEQYF TGTGCCAGCAGTCCCACAATCGGCGGGAGAAGCTCCTACGAGCAGTACTTC
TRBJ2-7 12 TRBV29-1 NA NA CSVEANRYEQYF TGCAGCGTTGAAGCCAACCGCTACGAGCAGTACTTC
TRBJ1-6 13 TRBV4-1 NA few CASSQDLVLPLHF TGCGCCAGCAGCCAAGATCTGGTATTGCCCCTCCACTTT
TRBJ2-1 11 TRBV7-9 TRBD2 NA CASWGGDEQFF TGTGCCAGCTGGGGGGGGGATGAGCAGTTCTTC
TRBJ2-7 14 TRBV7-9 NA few CASSFEETSYEQYF TGTGCCAGCAGCTTCGAGGAGACTTCCTACGAGCAGTACTTC
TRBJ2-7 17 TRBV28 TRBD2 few CASSLELAGGSFYEQYF TGTGCCAGCAGTTTAGAACTAGCGGGAGGGTCATTCTACGAGCAGTACTTC
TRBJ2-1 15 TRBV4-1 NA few CASSQGIGLYNEQFF TGCGCCAGCAGCCAAGGGATAGGGTTATACAATGAGCAGTTCTTC
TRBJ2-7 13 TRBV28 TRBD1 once CASIDRAVYEQYF TGTGCCAGCATTGACAGGGCGGTATACGAGCAGTACTTC
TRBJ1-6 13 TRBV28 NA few CASSLTNSGTLHF TGTGCCAGCAGTTTAACGAACAGTGGAACCCTCCACTTT
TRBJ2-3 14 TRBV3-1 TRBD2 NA CASTQASGSDTQYF TGTGCCAGCACCCAGGCTAGCGGATCAGATACGCAGTATTTT
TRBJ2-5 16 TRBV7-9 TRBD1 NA CASSPGTVSYGETQYF TGTGCCAGCAGCCCTGGGACAGTGTCATACGGGGAGACCCAGTACTTC
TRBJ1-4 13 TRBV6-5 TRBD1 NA CASSYDRDEKLFF TGTGCCAGCAGTTACGACAGGGATGAAAAACTGTTTTTT
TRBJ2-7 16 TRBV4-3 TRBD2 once CASSQASGRSSYEQYF TGCGCCAGCAGCCAAGCTAGCGGGAGGAGCTCCTACGAGCAGTACTTC
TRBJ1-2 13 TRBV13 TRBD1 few CASSLDRGPGYTF TGTGCCAGCAGCTTAGACAGGGGGCCTGGCTACACCTTC
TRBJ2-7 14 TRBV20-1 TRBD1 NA CSADGQVDSYEQYF TGCAGTGCTGATGGACAGGTCGACTCCTACGAGCAGTACTTC
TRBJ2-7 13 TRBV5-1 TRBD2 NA CASSRLAASEQYF TGCGCCAGCAGCCGACTAGCGGCCAGCGAGCAGTACTTC
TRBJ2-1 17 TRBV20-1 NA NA CSAFGHMGVASYNEQFF TGCAGTGCTTTTGGCCACATGGGGGTCGCCTCCTACAATGAGCAGTTCTTC
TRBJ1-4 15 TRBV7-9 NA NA CASSFRRGANEKLFF TGTGCCAGCAGCTTTAGAAGGGGGGCTAATGAAAAACTGTTTTTT
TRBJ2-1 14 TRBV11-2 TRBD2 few CASSFTGLGNEQFF TGTGCCAGCAGCTTCACGGGACTAGGCAATGAGCAGTTCTTC
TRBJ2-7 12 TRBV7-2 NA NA CASSLAGCEQYF TGTGCCAGCAGCTTAGCGGGGTGCGAGCAGTACTTC
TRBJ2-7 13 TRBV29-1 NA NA CSVETGQGYEQYF TGCAGCGTTGAAACAGGGCAGGGCTACGAGCAGTACTTC
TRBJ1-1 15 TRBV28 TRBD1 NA CASSPRGQGYTEAFF TGTGCCAGCAGCCCGAGGGGGCAGGGGTACACTGAAGCTTTCTTT
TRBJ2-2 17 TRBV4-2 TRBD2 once CASSQDGAGGPAGELFF TGTGCCAGCAGCCAAGATGGAGCGGGAGGGCCGGCCGGGGAGCTGTTTTTT